Each of the 2 T cell receptor beta chains below was sequenced from the same sample in a study of PD-L1 blockade in urothelial cancer. Sequenced by immunoSEQ multiplex PCR; TCRdb stores in-frame clones only, minus some. The sample lists about 88,000 clones; more than 85% were seen once. The sample in question was PBMCs, obtained around atezolizumab (anti-PD-L1) treatment. All receptors derive from a man in his fifties or sixties with urothelial cancer.

V gene TRBV4-1 combines with J gene TRBJ1-3; no reliable D call. CDR3 size: 17 residues. V lost 0 bases to trimming and J lost 0 bases, with 12 bases between them. Per germline, CDR1 MGHRA and CDR2 YSYEKL. CDR3 coding DNA: TGCGCCAGCAGCCAAGAGGAGCCCCTCCTCTCTGGAAACACCATATATTTT. It is translated as CASSQEEPLLSGNTIYF.

This chain connects TRBV7-8 to TRBJ1-6; 7 bases line up with TRBD1. J gave up 10 bases and V 4 bases, and 7 bases lay outside the gene matches. The CDR3 is made up of 14 amino acids. Germline V gene sequence: CDR1 SGHVS, CDR2 FQNEAQ. The CDR3 is CASSSGQRRSPLHF. The CDR3, as DNA: TGTGCCAGCAGCTCGGGACAGAGACGATCACCCCTCCACTTT.